The present T cell receptor beta chain was sequenced within a study of CD8+CD57+ T cells in acquired aplastic anemia. As for the study in general: Isolated CD4+ and CD8+ cells, once sorted, yielded DNA averaging about 3.1 ug.

Sequenced patients had shown CD8+CD57+ cell expansion by flow cytometry. Diagnosis of severe acquired aplastic anemia applied to all patients. Therapy had not been given to patients before blood sampling. On this clonotype itself: Its target is unknown. An end of the junction differs from the germline gene, which may be a read error.

TCR beta VDJ and CDR3 were profiled, and genomic DNA was the template. TCRdb analysed the reads with MiXCR anew, one entry per CDR3 protein. The sample has some 170,000 distinct CDR3 sequences, about 60% seen once. Study-wide results and caveats: Patients and controls were found to share twenty-nine CD8+ CDR3 sequences.

CDR1 is DFQATT and CDR2 is SNEGSKA in the germline V gene (reference sequence). The CDR3 consists of 16 residues. The rearrangement joins TRBV20-1 to TRBJ2-5; 10 bases align to TRBD1. The clonotype was recovered from a human donor with aplastic anemia. The sequenced sample was sorted CD4+, CD8+, or CD8+CD57+ T cells (not recorded which) from PBMCs. The CDR3 DNA reads TGCAGTGCCTCAGGGTACGGGACAGGGGATGTGGAGACCCCGTACTTC. Its translation: CSASGYGTGDVETPYF.